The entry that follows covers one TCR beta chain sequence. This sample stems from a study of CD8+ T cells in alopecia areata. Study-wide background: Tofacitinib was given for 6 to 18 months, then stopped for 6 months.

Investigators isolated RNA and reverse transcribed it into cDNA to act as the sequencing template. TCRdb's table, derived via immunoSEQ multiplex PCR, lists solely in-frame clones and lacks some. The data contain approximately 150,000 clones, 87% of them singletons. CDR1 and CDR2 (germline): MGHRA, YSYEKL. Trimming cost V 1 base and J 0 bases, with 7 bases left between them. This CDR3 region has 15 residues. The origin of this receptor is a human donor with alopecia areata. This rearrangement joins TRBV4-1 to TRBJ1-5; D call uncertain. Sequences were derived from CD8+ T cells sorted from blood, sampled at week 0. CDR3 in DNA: TGCGCCAGCAGCCAAGGCAGGAATAGCAATCAGCCCCAGCATTTT. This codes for CASSQGRNSNQPQHF.